Each of the 5 T cell receptor beta chains below was sequenced from the same sample in a study of CD8+ T cells in alopecia areata. The sample's treatment: oral pan-JAK inhibitor, 5-10 mg twice daily. cDNA serving as the sequencing template came from extracted, reverse transcribed RNA. The data were produced by immunoSEQ multiplex PCR, yet TCRdb's version contains in-frame clones alone and is incomplete. Here the sample spans approximately 160,000 clones, around three fifths being singletons. The starting material was CD4+ T cells sorted from blood, obtained at week 24, from a patient treated with tofacitinib. The receptors were gathered from a human donor with alopecia areata.

The chain employs TRBV6-1 and TRBJ2-5; D ambiguous. Per germline, CDR1 MNHNS and CDR2 SASEGT. CDR3 size: 12 residues. With 3 bases removed from V and 9 bases from J, the gap between germline ends came to 11 bases. The CDR3 sequence: CASSEVTGPQYF. CDR3 sequence (DNA): TGTGCCAGCAGTGAGGTGACGGGTCCCCAGTACTTC.

On this clone: Other DNA sequences within the sample encode an identical CDR3. The CDR3 DNA reads as TGTGCCAGCAGCTTAGAAGGGGACAATCAGCCCCAGCATTTT. It yields the protein CASSLEGDNQPQHF. The gene calls are TRBV7-9 and TRBJ1-5; tentatively, D is TRBD1 (5 bases). V was pared by 1 base and J by 3 bases, with 7 bases between. The germline V gene has CDR1 SEHNR and CDR2 FQNEAQ (reference sequence). The CDR3 totals 14 residues.

Comment on this clone: At one boundary the junction diverges from the germline segment, which might be a read error. At the DNA level, this CDR3 is encoded by other sequences in the same sample as well. The rearrangement uses TRBV5-6 and TRBJ2-1; 9 bases agree with TRBD2. CDR3 length equals 16 residues. Germline values: CDR1 SGHDT, CDR2 YYEEEE. The CDR3: CASSQAAGGLVNEQFF. The CDR3 nucleotides are TGCGCCAGCAGCCAGGCGGCGGGGGGGCTTGTCAATGAGCAGTTCTTC.

The chain carries TRBV4-2 and TRBJ2-3; no clear D gene. The CDR3 is made up of 15 amino acids. V lost 7 bases to trimming and J lost 4 bases, with 18 bases between them. Germline V gives CDR1 LGHNA, CDR2 YNFKEQ. The CDR3 DNA reads as TGTGCCAGCACTCGGACCAGTGGGCCTCCAGATACGCAGTATTTT. It yields the protein CASTRTSGPPDTQYF.

The V call is TRBV6-5, the J call TRBJ1-5; the match to TRBD1 covers 7 bases. The CDR3 is made up of 15 amino acids. V lost 0 bases, J lost 2 bases, and 1 base stayed unmatched. CDR1 and CDR2 from the germline V gene are MNHEY and SVGAGI. Written as DNA, the CDR3 is TGTGCCAGCAGTTACTCGGGGACAGGCAATCAGCCCCAGCATTTT. Its translation: CASSYSGTGNQPQHF.